The rows below give T cell receptor beta chains drawn from one sample of a study of blood T cells in healthy people across ages. TCRdb itself ran the 5' RACE reads through MiXCR, one entry per CDR3 protein. The repertoire holds about 290,000 distinct CDR3 sequences, with around 30% as singletons. The material sequenced was blood. Receptors originate from a woman aged 65 to 85 in good health. Both conserved end residues are part of each CDR3.

v_gene	j_gene	CDR3aa
TRBV10-3	TRBJ1-1	CAISSKVANTEAFF
TRBV5-6	TRBJ1-6	CASSLPPGTDSPLHF
TRBV6-1	TRBJ1-1	CASSEATGGQVTEAFF
TRBV28	-	CASSVRAGGHEQFF
TRBV14	TRBJ2-1	CASSQLAGGIEQFF
TRBV6-2/TRBV6-3	TRBJ1-5	CASTLTGGDQPQHF
TRBV4-2	TRBJ2-3	CASSRTSGPTDTQYF
TRBV7-9	TRBJ2-7	CASSLVGDHEQYF
TRBV20-1	-	CSARGGLAVIYEQYF
TRBV2	TRBJ2-1	CASSEFRTSDEQFF
TRBV5-1	TRBJ2-2	CASSSQGEPSTGELFF
TRBV27	TRBJ1-1	CASSSRTENTEAFF
TRBV4-1	TRBJ2-1	CASSTHSGIRNEQFF
TRBV14	TRBJ1-1	CASSQEPLMFLGGTEAFF
TRBV12-3/TRBV12-4	-	CASSPNWQPLYNEQFF
TRBV5-1	TRBJ2-3	CASSLRTTSSTDTQYF
TRBV29-1	TRBJ2-7	CSVADSSYEQYF
TRBV10-3	TRBJ2-5	CAISRDRGQETQYF
TRBV7-2	TRBJ1-6	CASSLAPWQGYSPLHF
TRBV20-1	TRBJ2-7	CSAKGVYEQYF
TRBV12-3/TRBV12-4	TRBJ2-2	CASSPSPRAGGRSGELFF
TRBV7-8	TRBJ2-7	CASSLGPGTYEQYF
TRBV29-1	TRBJ2-7	CSAGQGAYEQYF
TRBV7-9	TRBJ1-1	CASSFGRGTEAFF
TRBV12-3/TRBV12-4	TRBJ1-2	CASSMWGVGGYTF
TRBV15	TRBJ1-4	CATSRTSQVATNEKLFF
TRBV28	TRBJ1-2	CASRQQGANYGYTF
TRBV7-2	TRBJ2-5	CASRPGTEETQYF
TRBV5-1	TRBJ2-2	CASSFRVPEDTGELFF
TRBV24-1	TRBJ2-5	CATSDSARETQYF
TRBV21-1	TRBJ2-7	CASSKDGDSLLAYEQYF
TRBV18	TRBJ2-5	CASSPGRAETQYF
TRBV20-1	TRBJ2-4	CSARASGRASVKNIQYF
TRBV2	TRBJ2-5	CASSRDFQETQYF
TRBV20-1	TRBJ2-1	CSARERRQYNEQFF
TRBV11-2	TRBJ2-7	CASSSRTSAAEQYF
TRBV5-6	TRBJ2-3	CASSSTGVRTDTQYF
TRBV6-6	TRBJ1-4	CASSPDRVGEKLFF
TRBV6-6	TRBJ1-2	CASSYQGSNYGYTF
TRBV5-1	TRBJ2-5	CASSSRRTGAEETQYF
TRBV9	TRBJ2-5	CASSSRTAGGETQYF
TRBV28	TRBJ1-2	CEAYGYTF